Below are 31 T cell receptor beta chains sequenced from a single sample in a study of Graves' ophthalmopathy and Graves' hyperthyroidism. RNA transcripts were the template, and TCR beta CDR3 regions were amplified from them. An opening RT-PCR round employed HTBI primers and preceded a second-round multiplex PCR. Using its own MiXCR run on the multiplex PCR reads, TCRdb lists one record per CDR3 protein. The table shows hundreds of thousands of distinct CDR3 sequences, with around a fifth occurring only once. The material sequenced was peripheral blood. All receptors derive from a woman aged 18-29 years with stable Graves' hyperthyroidism. Some clones in this sample may be carry-over from other donors' samples.

This clonotype was observed at least ten times. The J gene is TRBJ2-2, the V gene TRBV6-1, with 8 positions matching TRBD1. Trimming at V came to 6 bases and at J to 2 bases, leaving 8 bases not matched to a gene. The CDR3 consists of 16 residues. Germline loops: CDR1 MNHNS, CDR2 SASEGT. The CDR3 DNA follows: TGTGCCAGCAGCTCGAAGACAGGGGTTAACACCGGGGAGCTGTTTTTT. Its protein product is CASSSKTGVNTGELFF.

The chain couples TRBV28 to TRBJ2-5, with no clear D. CDR1 is MDHEN and CDR2 is SYDVKM in the germline V gene. The CDR3 has 13 amino acids. V was cut by 6 bases and J by 9 bases, with 17 bases left in between. CDR3 region: CASSAQLGFAQYF. The CDR3 region has the DNA TGTGCCAGCAGCGCCCAACTTGGTTTCGCCCAGTACTTC.

The rearrangement uses TRBV11-1 and TRBJ1-5; D unclear. Germline-derived CDR1 and CDR2 are SGHAT and FQDESV (reference sequence). This CDR3 spans 13 amino acids. V was clipped by 6 bases and J by 6 bases, with 12 bases between them. CDR3 DNA: TGTGCCAGCAGTTCCCGGCCGGGTCAGCCCCAGCATTTT. It codes for CASSSRPGQPQHF.

The chain combines TRBV19 with TRBJ2-5, with D perhaps matching TRBD1 (6 bases). CDR3 size: 16 residues. Germline V gives CDR1 LNHDA, CDR2 SQIVND (reference sequence). V lost 6 bases to trimming and J lost 5 bases, with 22 bases between them. CDR3 in DNA: TGTGCCAGTAGCTGGGGCCCGACAGGTCCCGGCGAGACCCAGTACTTC. Amino acid sequence: CASSWGPTGPGETQYF.

This clonotype was observed at least ten times. This chain joins TRBV7-9 and TRBJ1-2; the D is unclear. The CDR3 runs to 14 residues. Germline V gene sequence: CDR1 SEHNR, CDR2 FQNEAQ (reference sequence). V lost 5 bases and J lost 8, with 18 bases in between. The CDR3 DNA sequence: TGTGCCAGCAGCGGAAGCGGGTTCTCGGGGGGCTACACCTTC. Translated, it gives CASSGSGFSGGYTF. The complete variable domain, with remaining parts taken from reference TRBV7-9 and TRBJ1-2, reads DTGVSQNPRHKITKRGQNVTFRCDPISEHNRLYWYRQTLGQGPEFLTYFQNEAQLEKSRLLSDRFSAERPKGSFSTLEIQRTEQGDSAMYLCASSGSGFSGGYTFGSGTRLTVV.

This clonotype was observed at least ten times. The chain joins TRBV12-3 or TRBV12-4 to TRBJ1-5; D is unclear. The CDR3 is made up of 12 amino acids. V dropped 5 bases and J dropped 3 bases, with 5 bases sitting between them. This chain's CDR3 is CASSGNNQPQHF. As DNA, the CDR3 is TGTGCCAGCAGTGGCAACAATCAGCCCCAGCATTTT.

The V and J genes are TRBV11-2 and TRBJ1-5; D is perhaps TRBD1 (6 bases). The ends were cut back, 5 bases at V and 7 bases at J, with 18 bases in the middle. The CDR3 runs to 15 residues. Germline CDR1 reads SGHAT; CDR2 reads FQNNGV. DNA for the CDR3: TGTGCCAGCAGCCCCCAATCAGGGGTGGGGCAGCCCCAGCATTTT. It translates to CASSPQSGVGQPQHF.

V gene TRBV6-5 combines with J gene TRBJ1-1; D unclear. The ends were cut back, 2 bases at V and 2 bases at J, with 12 bases in the middle. The CDR3 runs 15 residues. CDR1 is MNHEY, CDR2 SVGAGI, per germline. CDR3 sequence: CASSYTRPGNTEAFF. In DNA, the CDR3 is TGTGCCAGCAGTTACACCCGTCCGGGCAACACTGAAGCTTTCTTT.

This clonotype was seen repeatedly, ten times or more. V gene TRBV6-1 combines with J gene TRBJ1-5; D not certain. The CDR3 is 15 residues long. Trimming removed 4 bases at V and 0 bases at J, with 10 bases between. Germline CDR1 reads MNHNS; CDR2 reads SASEGT. CDR3 amino acids: CASSAADYSNQPQHF. The CDR3 DNA is TGTGCCAGCAGTGCGGCCGACTATAGCAATCAGCCCCAGCATTTT.

For this clonotype: This may be a read error, as it is one base from a much larger clone. V and J are TRBV7-8 and TRBJ1-5; no reliable D call. The germline gives CDR1 SGHVS, CDR2 FQNEAQ. Trimming took 4 bases from V and 0 from J, leaving 13 bases between them. The CDR3 sequence is 16 residues long. Here the CDR3 DNA reads TGTGCCAGCAGCTATTCCTGGGCAAATAGCAATCAGCCCCAGCATTTT. The encoded protein is CASSYSWANSNQPQHF.

This clonotype was observed at least ten times. The chain employs TRBV24-1 and TRBJ1-2, with 8 bases fitting TRBD1. The CDR3 runs 16 residues. Looked up from germline, CDR1 is KGHDR and CDR2 is SFDVKD. The trim removed 5 bases at V and 8 bases at J, leaving 15 bases unmatched. The CDR3: CATSAVVRGQITGYTF. As DNA, the CDR3 is TGTGCCACCAGTGCTGTAGTCAGGGGGCAAATCACCGGCTACACCTTC.

This clonotype was counted many times. V usage is TRBV6-5 and J usage is TRBJ2-7; possibly TRBD1 or TRBD2 for D (6 bases each). Looked up from germline, CDR1 is MNHEY and CDR2 is SVGAGI. This CDR3 has 14 residues. V shed 5 bases and J shed 1 base, with 12 bases lying between them. CDR3 bases: TGTGCCAGCAGTAACCAAGGGGGGTCCTACGAGCAGTACTTC. This sequence encodes CASSNQGGSYEQYF.

This clonotype has just a few counts. The chain uses TRBV2 and TRBJ2-7, with TRBD1 matching over 9 bases. The trim removed 10 bases at V and 3 bases at J, leaving 7 bases unmatched. The CDR3 is made up of 13 amino acids. CDR1 and CDR2 (germline): SNHLY, FYNNEI. CDR3 region: CATHRTGVYEQYF. The CDR3 DNA reads TGTGCCACCCACAGGACAGGGGTCTACGAGCAGTACTTC.

In this sample, this clonotype turned up many times. The V and J genes are TRBV20-1 and TRBJ1-1, with a tentative D call TRBD1 (6 bases). There are 15 residues in the CDR3. Germline-derived CDR1 and CDR2 are DFQATT and SNEGSKA (reference sequence). Deletions cut 1 base from V and 1 base from J, with 13 bases between. CDR3 DNA sequence: TGCAGTGCTAGAGTTCCGGACAGTGAGAACACTGAAGCTTTCTTT. It codes for CSARVPDSENTEAFF.

The chain links TRBV6-1 to TRBJ2-5; D possibly matches TRBD1 or TRBD2 (5 bases each). There are 15 residues in the CDR3. The germline gives CDR1 MNHNS, CDR2 SASEGT. Trimming left V 6 bases short and J 5 bases short, with 19 bases between. The CDR3 sequence is CASRGDRTDPETQYF. CDR3 nucleotides: TGTGCCAGCAGAGGGGACCGAACCGATCCGGAGACCCAGTACTTC.

This clonotype appeared many times. The chain couples TRBV6-1 to TRBJ1-1; 7 nucleotides agree with TRBD1. Germline V gene data show CDR1 as MNHNS and CDR2 as SASEGT. V was pared by 7 bases and J by 5 bases, with 7 bases of the junction left unmatched. This CDR3 region has 13 residues. CDR3 in DNA: TGTGCCAGCACTGCGCAGGGACAGACTGAAGCTTTCTTT. It yields the protein CASTAQGQTEAFF.

This clonotype was counted many times. The rearrangement uses TRBV6-5 and TRBJ2-7; tentative D call: TRBD1 (6 bases). The CDR3 totals 15 residues. V lost 0 bases to trimming and J lost 2 bases, with 11 bases between them. Germline values: CDR1 MNHEY, CDR2 SVGAGI. The DNA for the CDR3 is TGTGCCAGCAGTTACTCACAGACAGGCACCTACGAGCAGTACTTC. Residues: CASSYSQTGTYEQYF.

This clonotype was seen more than once but under ten times. The chain employs TRBV4-1 and TRBJ1-1; D may be TRBD1 (5 bases). Trimming took off 2 bases at V and 0 bases at J, with 16 bases between the two ends. This CDR3 contains 17 residues. Germline assignment: CDR1 MGHRA and CDR2 YSYEKL. The CDR3, as DNA: TGCGCCAGCAGCCAATGGCCCCGGGGGGACTTGAACACTGAAGCTTTCTTT. Protein product: CASSQWPRGDLNTEAFF.

The rearrangement uses TRBV6-5 and TRBJ2-7; no clear D. The V end was cut by 5 bases, the J end by 7 bases, with 21 bases between. The V gene's germline CDR1 is MNHEY and CDR2 SVGAGI. The CDR3 extends over 15 amino acids. In DNA form, the CDR3 reads TGTGCCAGCAGTACTCGTTGGAAGGAGAACGATGAGCAGTACTTC. Translating it yields CASSTRWKENDEQYF.

This clonotype was seen a few times. The chain links TRBV12-3 or TRBV12-4 to TRBJ1-1, with D unclear. V lost 7 bases to trimming and J lost 6 bases, with 18 bases between them. The CDR3 is made up of 14 amino acids. CDR3 protein: CASKPPKSASEAFF. In DNA form, the CDR3 reads TGTGCCAGCAAACCCCCAAAGTCCGCTTCTGAAGCTTTCTTT.

The chain joins TRBV6-1 to TRBJ1-2, with 9 positions matching TRBD1. V was pared by 5 bases and J by 8 bases, with 9 bases of the junction left unmatched. Germline V gene lookup returns CDR1 MNHNS and CDR2 SASEGT. CDR3 length equals 14 residues. CDR3 bases: TGTGCCAGCAGTACCGGGACAGGGCCAAGAGGCTACACCTTC. This encodes CASSTGTGPRGYTF.

This clonotype was seen ten or more times. The chain links TRBV20-1 to TRBJ2-5; either TRBD1 or TRBD2 may fit D (6 bases each). This CDR3 region has 12 residues. Germline V lookup: CDR1 DFQATT, CDR2 SNEGSKA (reference sequence). Trimming removed 3 bases from V and 5 bases from J, with 10 bases in between. The CDR3 spells CSASGGRETQYF. Written as DNA, the CDR3 is TGCAGTGCTAGCGGGGGCAGGGAGACCCAGTACTTC.

This clonotype was seen many times. The J gene is TRBJ2-2, the V gene TRBV6-2 or TRBV6-3; D call uncertain. The germline V and J ends were trimmed by 0 bases and 3 bases, with 8 bases remaining between them. The CDR3 loop spans 15 amino acids. Germline loops: CDR1 MNHEY, CDR2 SVGEGT. CDR3 amino acids: CASSYSRTYTGELFF. The CDR3 bases are TGTGCCAGCAGTTACTCCCGCACTTACACCGGGGAGCTGTTTTTT.

The sample holds many counts of this clonotype. V is TRBV20-1 and J is TRBJ1-2, with 8 bases lining up with TRBD1. V lost 5 bases and J lost 1; bases outside the gene matches: 6. This CDR3 has 14 amino acids. Germline V gene data show CDR1 as DFQATT and CDR2 as SNEGSKA (reference sequence). The CDR3 protein is CSAVRDRNNYGYTF. DNA for the CDR3: TGCAGTGCTGTCCGGGACAGGAATAACTATGGCTACACCTTC.

This clonotype was counted at least ten times. The chain recombines TRBV9 with TRBJ2-5, with a weak D call TRBD1 (5 bases). This CDR3 comprises 14 residues. Deletions cut 8 bases from V and 5 bases from J, with 19 bases between. The V gene's germline CDR1 is SGDLS and CDR2 YYNGEE. Written as DNA, the CDR3 is TGTGCCAGTTCGTCCCCCCGCAGGGTGGAGACCCAGTACTTC. Translating gives CASSSPRRVETQYF.

In this sample, this clonotype turned up many times. The gene calls are TRBV12-5 and TRBJ1-1; the D gene is possibly TRBD1 (6 bases). Germline lookup yields CDR1 LGHNT and CDR2 FRNRAP. Trimming removed 5 bases from V and 7 bases from J, with 8 bases in between. CDR3 length equals 11 residues. The CDR3 sequence: CASGTGFEAFF. The CDR3 nucleotides are TGTGCTAGTGGTACAGGGTTTGAAGCTTTCTTT.

This clonotype was seen many times. The rearrangement uses TRBV2 and TRBJ2-7, with D perhaps given as TRBD1 or TRBD2 (6 bases each). The CDR3 contains 14 residues. Germline assignment: CDR1 SNHLY and CDR2 FYNNEI. V was shortened by 3 bases and J by 4 bases, with 13 bases between the two germline ends. The CDR3 DNA sequence: TGTGCCAGCAGTGATTTGGGGGGCGGGTACGAGCAGTACTTC. Protein sequence: CASSDLGGGYEQYF.

A few counts support this clonotype. This chain uses TRBV12-3 or TRBV12-4 with TRBJ2-2; 8 positions match TRBD1. V was pared by 5 bases and J by 6 bases, with 8 bases of the junction left unmatched. CDR3 length: 15 residues. As DNA, the CDR3 is TGTGCCAGCAGTGTCACCGGACAGGGTTCCGGGGAGCTGTTTTTT. Encoded protein: CASSVTGQGSGELFF.

The chain carries TRBV20-1 and TRBJ2-5; TRBD2 aligns across 9 bases. Germline V lookup: CDR1 DFQATT, CDR2 SNEGSKA (reference sequence). The CDR3 consists of 13 residues. V trimming: 2 bases; J trimming: 3 bases; junction bases outside the gene matches: 1. Written as DNA, the CDR3 is TGCAGTGCTAGACTAGCGGGAAAAGAGACCCAGTACTTC. Translating it yields CSARLAGKETQYF.

This clonotype was observed many times. The V and J genes are TRBV5-6 and TRBJ2-5, with 12 positions matching TRBD1. This CDR3 contains 15 residues. V shed 5 bases and J 5 bases; nucleotides not matched to a gene: 7. Germline CDR1 reads SGHDT; CDR2 reads YYEEEE. In DNA form, the CDR3 reads TGTGCCAGCAGTCCGAGGGGACAGGGGGCTGAGACCCAGTACTTC. As protein: CASSPRGQGAETQYF.

The sample holds a few counts of this clonotype. The chain recombines TRBV2 with TRBJ1-1; no reliable D call. Between the trimmed V and J ends, which lost 5 bases and 3 bases, there was a span of 13 bases. Germline assignment: CDR1 SNHLY and CDR2 FYNNEI. The CDR3 sequence is 14 residues long. The CDR3 region has the DNA TGTGCCAGCAGTCCCCTCCCGGGCGACACTGAAGCTTTCTTT. Translated: CASSPLPGDTEAFF.